These T cell receptor beta chains were read from a single sample in a study of blood T cell repertoires in COVID-19. This table comes from immunoSEQ multiplex PCR, and its TCRdb copy is limited to in-frame clones, with some not included. Of about 33,000 clones listed, around 84% are singletons. Input material: peripheral blood. All receptors come from a human donor in a cohort sampled during active COVID-19. CDR3s include the opening cysteine and the closing phenylalanine or tryptophan. A D gene is named only where the DNA matches it firmly. Expanded clones get a size class; other rows say once, few or many, or leave the size out.

>TRBD2|TRBV6-5|TRBJ2-7|.
TGTGCCAGCAGTCCCTGGACTAGCGTTTCCTACGAGCAGTACTTC
CASSPWTSVSYEQYF
>.|TRBV9|TRBJ1-1|.
TGTGCCAGCAGCGAGAGAGCGCGGGCTGAAGCTTTCTTT
CASSERARAEAFF
>.|TRBV30|TRBJ1-4|.
TGTGCCTGGAGTGTCGACAGGTATAATGAAAAACTGTTTTTT
CAWSVDRYNEKLFF
>.|TRBV5-1|TRBJ1-1|.
TGCGCCAGCAGCACGGGACTGACTTCGAACACTGAAGCTTTCTTT
CASSTGLTSNTEAFF
>TRBD2|TRBV7-2|TRBJ2-1|.
TGTGCCAGCAGCCAGACTAGCGGGGGATACAATGAGCAGTTCTTC
CASSQTSGGYNEQFF
>.|TRBV6-5|TRBJ2-1|.
TGTGCCAGCAGTCAAATCAGGGGGGATGAGCAGTTCTTC
CASSQIRGDEQFF
>.|TRBV28|TRBJ1-4|.
TGTGCCAGCAGCTCCAGATCTGGGGCGGGGGCTAATGAAAAACTGTTTTTT
CASSSRSGAGANEKLFF
>.|TRBV5-6|TRBJ2-7|.
TGTGCCAGCAGCTTGGTCGGCAGGATGGACGAGCAGTACTTC
CASSLVGRMDEQYF
>TRBD1|TRBV7-9|TRBJ1-5|.
TGTGCCAGCAGCGAATCCGGACAGGGAAATCAGCCCCAGCATTTT
CASSESGQGNQPQHF
>.|TRBV5-4|TRBJ1-1|.
TGTGCCAGCAGCTACGGGAACACTGAAGCTTTCTTT
CASSYGNTEAFF
>TRBD2|TRBV27|TRBJ2-7|.
TGTGCCAGCAGAGACCTGAGCGGGGGCTGGGCCTACGAGCAGTACTTC
CASRDLSGGWAYEQYF
>TRBD2|TRBV5-1|TRBJ2-2|.
TGCGCCAGCAGCCGACTAGCGGGGGGCAACACCGGGGAGCTGTTTTTT
CASSRLAGGNTGELFF
>.|TRBV6-4|TRBJ1-6|.
TGTGCCAGCAGCCTTGAGGAGAATTCACCCCTCCACTTT
CASSLEENSPLHF
>.|TRBV6-5|TRBJ1-6|.
TGTGCCAGCAGTTACTCGATAATACAGGACAATTCACCCCTCCACTTT
CASSYSIIQDNSPLHF
>TRBD1|TRBV5-1|TRBJ1-2|few
TGCGCCAGCAGACCTGGACAGGGAGAGGGCTACACCTTC
CASRPGQGEGYTF
>.|TRBV28|TRBJ1-2|.
TGTGCCAGCAGTTCCCTGGGGGGAGGTGGATATGGCTACACCTTC
CASSSLGGGGYGYTF
>.|TRBV28|TRBJ2-5|.
TGTGCCAGCAGTTTTCGGGAGACCCAGTACTTC
CASSFRETQYF
>.|TRBV5-6|TRBJ1-2|.
TGTGCCAGCAGCACCCGATCAACTGGTGGCTACACCTTC
CASSTRSTGGYTF
>TRBD1|TRBV25-1|TRBJ1-2|.
TGTGCCAGCAGTGATCCCCACAGGGGCACGGGTGGCTACACCTTC
CASSDPHRGTGGYTF
>.|TRBV7-9|TRBJ2-5|.
TGTGCCAGCAGCTTAGGGTCCGGACAGCAAGAGACCCAGTACTTC
CASSLGSGQQETQYF
>.|TRBV6-5|TRBJ1-3|.
TGTGCCAGCAGTTACTCGTCAGAACCTGGAAACACCATATATTTT
CASSYSSEPGNTIYF
>TRBD1|TRBV6-6|TRBJ1-5|.
TGTGCCAGCAGCCCCCCGACAGGGATCCTTCAGCCCCAGCATTTT
CASSPPTGILQPQHF
>.|TRBV28|TRBJ2-7|.
TGTGCCAGCACCTTAGACAGCCCCTCCTACGAGCAGTACTTC
CASTLDSPSYEQYF
>TRBD2|TRBV19|TRBJ2-1|.
TGTGCCAGTAGCAATATAGCGGGGGTCTACAATGAGCAGTTCTTC
CASSNIAGVYNEQFF
>TRBD1|TRBV7-3|TRBJ1-1|few
TGTGCCAGCAGCTCGGGACAGGGGAACACTGAAGCTTTCTTT
CASSSGQGNTEAFF
>.|TRBV18|TRBJ1-1|.
TGTGCCAGTCTCCGGGAAGGTGGCACTGAAGCTTTCTTT
CASLREGGTEAFF